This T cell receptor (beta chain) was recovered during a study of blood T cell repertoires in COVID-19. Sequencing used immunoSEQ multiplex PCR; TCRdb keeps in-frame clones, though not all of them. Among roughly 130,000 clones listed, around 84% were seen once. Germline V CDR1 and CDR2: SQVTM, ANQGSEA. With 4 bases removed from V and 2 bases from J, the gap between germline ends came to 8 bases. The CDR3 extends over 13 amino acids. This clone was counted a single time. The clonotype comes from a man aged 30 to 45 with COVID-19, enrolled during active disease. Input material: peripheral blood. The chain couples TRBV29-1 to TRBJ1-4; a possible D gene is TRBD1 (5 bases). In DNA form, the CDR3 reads TGCAGCGTTGGAAGGGGTACTAATGAAAAACTGTTTTTT. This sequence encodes CSVGRGTNEKLFF.